This entry is about one T cell receptor beta chain. Its antigen is unknown. The germline V gene encodes CDR1 SGHNT and CDR2 YYREEE (reference sequence). Trimming at V came to 4 bases and at J to 3 bases, leaving 2 bases not matched to a gene. The length of the CDR3 is 14 residues. The source of the sample is a study of T cell responses to AZD1222 COVID-19 vaccine. Clones were read by immunoSEQ multiplex PCR, and TCRdb kept only the in-frame ones, dropping some. This table has some 170,000 clones, 94% appearing once. Study-level findings and limits: The reported proportion of spike-specific TCRs targeting unmutated variant regions was nearly half. The peak T cell response came first, and repertoires were sampled only after it. Regions 160-218 and 743-854 dominated among vaccine-associated CD4 TCRs spanning spike.

The clonotype comes from an adult who received the AZD1222 COVID-19 vaccine. This chain uses TRBV5-4 with TRBJ2-7; TRBD2 matches at 12 bases. Sample: peripheral blood, taken 28 days after the second AZD1222 dose. The CDR3 nucleotides read TGTGCCAGCAGCCCGGGACTAGCGGGCTACGAGCAGTACTTC. This encodes CASSPGLAGYEQYF.